This section outlines one TCR beta chain sequence together with its context. This specimen belongs to a study of blood T cell repertoires in COVID-19. Generated by immunoSEQ multiplex PCR, the TCRdb table keeps only in-frame clones and is missing some. The sample shows approximately 300,000 clones, about 90% of them seen only once. Germline CDR1 LGHNA, CDR2 YNFKEQ. V was clipped by 7 bases and J by 4 bases; unmatched bases: 10. The CDR3 contains 15 residues. The sample consisted of PBMCs or T cells enriched from blood (not recorded which). The source is a woman aged 30 to 39 who had recovered from COVID-19. V is TRBV4-2 and J is TRBJ1-1, with 9 bases matching TRBD1. CDR3 amino acids: CASNTKQGAGTEAFF. The CDR3 DNA sequence: TGTGCCAGCAACACTAAACAGGGGGCAGGCACTGAAGCTTTCTTT.